These T cell receptor beta chains were read from a single sample in a study of tumor and adjacent non-tumor tissue in lung cancer. TCRdb re-analysed the multiplex PCR reads in MiXCR, keeping a single row per CDR3 protein. The table has 90,000 to 110,000 distinct CDR3 sequences, 60% to 65% seen once. Sequenced: distant non-tumor lung tissue. Receptors were obtained from a man aged 55 to 70 with non-small cell lung cancer. Both conserved end residues are part of each CDR3. Fields, in order: J gene, V gene, clone size, D gene, CDR3 protein, CDR3 DNA. A D gene is named only where the DNA matches it firmly. Rows give clone size only sometimes, using once, few, many, or a class for an expanded clone.

>TRBJ2-5|TRBV20-1|-|-
CSTSRGRAKETQYF
TGCAGTACTAGTCGTGGTCGGGCCAAGGAGACCCAGTACTTC
>TRBJ2-7|TRBV5-5|-|TRBD2
CASNSGPSGNYEQYF
TGTGCCAGCAACTCGGGCCCTAGCGGGAACTACGAGCAGTACTTC
>TRBJ2-3|TRBV29-1|-|TRBD2
CNVEFGGGTDTQYF
TGCAACGTTGAATTTGGGGGGGGCACAGATACGCAGTATTTT
>TRBJ2-3|TRBV28|-|TRBD2
CASTPLAGGPGTDTQYF
TGTGCCAGCACCCCACTAGCGGGAGGGCCTGGCACAGATACGCAGTATTTT
>TRBJ2-1|TRBV6-5|many|TRBD2
CASSYLSGLADGKKFF
TGTGCCAGCAGTTACCTATCTGGACTAGCGGACGGAAAGAAGTTCTTC
>TRBJ2-1|TRBV11-2|-|TRBD2
CTSSLRRGYTTYEQFF
TGTACCAGCAGCTTAAGGCGGGGGTATACTACATATGAGCAGTTCTTC
>TRBJ2-7|TRBV6-1|many|-
CASSDGVGAYEQYF
TGTGCCAGCAGTGATGGCGTAGGGGCCTACGAGCAGTACTTC
>TRBJ1-2|TRBV5-5|many|-
CASSLSWHYGYTF
TGTGCCAGCAGCTTGTCGTGGCACTATGGCTACACCTTC
>TRBJ2-2|TRBV14|many|-
CASSQESVTGELFF
TGTGCCAGCAGCCAAGAGAGCGTCACCGGGGAGCTGTTTTTT
>TRBJ1-3|TRBV5-1|-|-
CASSVIQRGNTIYF
TGCGCCAGCAGCGTCATACAGAGAGGAAACACCATATATTTT
>TRBJ2-1|TRBV28|once|TRBD2
CAGSSPGGNYNEQFF
TGTGCCGGCAGTTCCCCGGGGGGAAACTACAATGAGCAGTTCTTC
>TRBJ2-5|TRBV29-1|many|-
CSARLYQETQYF
TGCAGCGCAAGACTATACCAAGAGACCCAGTACTTC
>TRBJ2-5|TRBV6-6|-|TRBD2
CASSRGRSGRALGTQYF
TGTGCTAGCAGTCGAGGGAGGAGCGGGAGGGCCTTAGGGACCCAGTACTTC
>TRBJ2-2|TRBV12-3/TRBV12-4|many|TRBD2
CASSLAGSTGELFF
TGTGCCAGCAGCCTAGCGGGTTCGACCGGGGAGCTGTTTTTT
>TRBJ2-7|TRBV10-2|-|-
CASKSTYEQYF
TGCGCCAGCAAATCCACCTACGAGCAGTACTTC
>TRBJ2-1|TRBV11-2|medium-sized|TRBD2
CASSLGLVDYNEQFF
TGTGCCAGCAGCCTCGGACTAGTCGATTACAATGAGCAGTTCTTC
>TRBJ1-2|TRBV5-4|-|-
CASDLLTEGGYTF
TGTGCCAGCGACTTGTTGACAGAAGGCGGCTACACCTTC
>TRBJ1-4|TRBV4-2|many|-
CASSQTGGATNEKLFF
TGTGCCAGCAGCCAGACTGGAGGGGCTACTAATGAAAAACTGTTTTTT
>TRBJ2-1|TRBV6-6|many|-
CASSSLGKDNEQFF
TGTGCCAGCAGTTCCTTAGGGAAAGACAATGAGCAGTTCTTC
>TRBJ1-2|TRBV6-2/TRBV6-3|-|-
CASSRATGRIRGYTF
TGTGCCAGCAGTCGAGCGACAGGAAGGATAAGGGGCTACACCTTC
>TRBJ2-1|TRBV5-6|-|-
CASSLDGYGEQFF
TGTGCCAGCAGCTTGGATGGTTACGGTGAGCAGTTCTTC
>TRBJ1-2|TRBV28|-|TRBD1
CASRRGTAIYGYTF
TGTGCCAGCAGGCGCGGGACAGCTATCTATGGCTACACCTTC
>TRBJ1-1|TRBV20-1|many|TRBD1
CSAGNRGNTEAFF
TGCAGTGCTGGAAACAGGGGGAACACTGAAGCTTTCTTT
>TRBJ2-7|TRBV10-3|-|-
CASRDPYPYELYF
TGTGCCTCGCGGGACCCCTACCCCTATGAGCTGTACTTC
>TRBJ1-1|TRBV6-5|many|-
CASSYWQGNTEAFF
TGTGCCAGCAGTTACTGGCAGGGTAACACTGAAGCTTTCTTT
>TRBJ2-3|TRBV20-1|-|-
CSAGSPRGLSTDTQYF
TGCAGTGCTGGGTCGCCGAGGGGACTTAGCACAGATACGCAGTATTTT
>TRBJ2-3|TRBV11-2|-|-
CASSLGGGITGTQYF
TGTGCCAGCAGCTTAGGGGGAGGTATCACAGGTACGCAGTATTTT
>TRBJ2-7|TRBV7-2|-|TRBD1
CASSPGQPSSYEQYF
TGTGCCAGCAGCCCGGGACAGCCGAGCTCCTACGAGCAGTACTTC
>TRBJ2-1|TRBV2|many|-
CASSRLVSNNEQFF
TGTGCCAGCAGTCGCCTAGTCTCAAACAATGAGCAGTTCTTC
>TRBJ2-5|TRBV5-6|once|-
CASSLFGTYPETQYF
TGTGCCAGCAGCTTGTTCGGGACATACCCAGAGACCCAGTACTTC
>TRBJ2-2|TRBV29-1|once|TRBD2
CSVISGGRNTGELFF
TGCAGCGTTATAAGCGGGGGCCGTAACACCGGGGAACTGTTTTTT
>TRBJ1-1|TRBV12-3/TRBV12-4|many|TRBD1
CAIDSSRGGGTHNTEAFF
TGTGCCATCGATTCTTCCAGGGGGGGTGGGACACATAACACTGAAGCTTTCTTT
>TRBJ2-7|TRBV24-1|few|TRBD2
CATSDPTSGTYEQYF
TGTGCCACCAGTGATCCGACTAGCGGGACCTACGAGCAGTACTTC
>TRBJ2-6|TRBV6-1|-|-
CASNTGSGANVLTF
TGTGCCAGCAATACAGGCTCTGGGGCCAACGTCCTGACTTTC
>TRBJ2-6|TRBV6-5|-|-
CTSSSAELAGANVLTF
TGCACCAGTAGTTCCGCAGAGCTAGCCGGGGCCAACGTCCTGACTTTC
>TRBJ2-1|TRBV4-1|-|-
CAGSPVPPLGGITYNEQFF
TGCGCCGGCAGCCCAGTTCCTCCCCTGGGCGGTATAACCTACAATGAGCAGTTCTTC
>TRBJ2-2|TRBV5-6|-|-
CASSVGPSTEELFF
TGTGCCAGCAGCGTAGGACCAAGCACCGAGGAGCTGTTTTTC
>TRBJ1-2|TRBV6-5|-|-
CASSLMADKPNYGYTF
TGTGCCAGCAGTTTAATGGCGGACAAGCCCAACTATGGCTACACCTTC
>TRBJ2-6|TRBV6-1|-|-
CASSLSSGANVLTF
TGTGCCAGCAGCCTCTCGAGTGGGGCCAACGTCCTGACCTTC
>TRBJ2-2|TRBV4-2|-|TRBD2
CASSLDSGGATGELFF
TGTGCTAGCAGCCTAGATAGCGGGGGGGCCACCGGGGAGCTGTTTTTT
>TRBJ1-5|TRBV28|many|TRBD1
CASSLDRAWKPQHF
TGTGCCAGCAGTTTAGACAGGGCCTGGAAGCCCCAGCATTTT
>TRBJ2-1|TRBV29-1|-|-
CSPNEATQGGMGEEFF
TGTAGCCCTAACGAGGCCACACAGGGTGGCATGGGTGAGGAGTTCTTC
>TRBJ2-1|TRBV12-3/TRBV12-4|-|-
CASRPGRSGSNEQFF
TGTGCCAGCAGGCCCGGGCGTAGTGGGAGCAATGAGCAGTTCTTC
>TRBJ1-5|TRBV6-1|-|-
CASSERVANQPQHF
TGTGCCAGCAGTGAACGAGTGGCTAATCAGCCCCAGCATTTT
>TRBJ1-2|TRBV19|-|-
CASQWAGSNGYTF
TGTGCCAGCCAGTGGGCCGGATCTAATGGCTACACCTTC